Shown below are 29 T cell receptor beta chains from a single sample sequenced in a study of T cells in Graves' hyperthyroidism and ophthalmopathy. RNA transcripts served as the template for amplifying TCR beta CDR3 regions. Initially, a first-round RT-PCR of the TCR CDR3 employed the HTBI primer set. In TCRdb, the multiplex PCR reads were re-called with MiXCR into one record per CDR3 protein. The sample includes approximately 530,000 distinct CDR3 sequences, just under 20% of them seen just once. Sample: blood. These receptors were obtained from a man in his forties with Graves' ophthalmopathy.

Only a few counts were recorded for this clonotype. The gene calls are TRBV20-1 and TRBJ1-1; D gene unclear. V dropped 3 bases and J dropped 0 bases, with 5 bases sitting between them. The CDR3 totals 12 residues. Germline CDR1 DFQATT, CDR2 SNEGSKA (reference sequence). The CDR3 region has the DNA TGCAGTGCTAGTAGTATGAACACTGAAGCTTTCTTT. It translates to CSASSMNTEAFF.

With respect to this clonotype: A much more abundant neighbour one base away suggests this may be a read error. The chain couples TRBV11-2 to TRBJ1-2; TRBD1 matches 7 bases. The length of the CDR3 is 16 residues. In germline, CDR1 is SGHAT, CDR2 FQNNGV. The CDR3 DNA follows: TGTGTCAGCAGCGCCGCGTCCGGGACAGCTAACTATGGCTACACCTTC. Protein: CVSSAASGTANYGYTF.

The table lists this clonotype with many counts. This chain connects TRBV7-6 to TRBJ1-1; D call uncertain. Trimming removed 5 bases at V and 6 bases at J, with 19 bases between. Germline CDR1 SGHVS, CDR2 FNYEAQ. The CDR3 spans 15 residues. CDR3 region: CASSPVVGGKAEAFF. For the CDR3, the DNA is TGTGCCAGCAGCCCCGTGGTCGGCGGGAAGGCTGAAGCTTTCTTT. Full variable domain (remainder filled in from reference TRBV7-6 and TRBJ1-1): GAGVSQSPRYKVTKRGQDVALRCDPISGHVSLYWYRQALGQGPEFLTYFNYEAQQDKSGLPNDRFSAERPEGSISTLTIQRTEQRDSAMYRCASSPVVGGKAEAFFGQGTRLTVV.

This clonotype appeared a few times. The J gene is TRBJ1-3, the V gene TRBV20-1; TRBD1 agrees at 7 bases. Germline CDR1 is DFQATT and CDR2 is SNEGSKA (reference sequence). V lost 5 bases, J lost 3 bases, and 7 bases stayed unmatched. The CDR3 runs to 14 residues. The CDR3 is CSALDRDIGNTIYF. In DNA, the CDR3 is TGCAGTGCTTTAGACAGGGATATTGGAAACACCATATATTTT.

The sample holds many counts of this clonotype. The rearrangement links TRBV30 to TRBJ1-5; 8 bases are a match to TRBD1. J gave up 10 bases and V 4 bases, and 15 bases lay outside the gene matches. The CDR3 is 15 residues long. CDR1 is GTSNPN, CDR2 SVGIG, per germline (reference sequence). The CDR3 DNA follows: TGTGCCTGGAAAGGGACAGGCCTATCGTGGGACCCCCAGCATTTT. Its translation: CAWKGTGLSWDPQHF.

This clonotype was detected many times. J is TRBJ1-1 and V is TRBV18, with no clear D. This CDR3 is 14 amino acids long. Germline CDR1 reads KGHSH; CDR2 reads LQKENI. Trimming left V 4 bases short and J 1 base short, with 10 bases between. CDR3 residues: CASSLSVGNTEAFF. Here the CDR3 DNA reads TGTGCCAGCTCACTCAGTGTAGGGAACACTGAAGCTTTCTTT.

This clonotype was found many times. The chain links TRBV6-1 to TRBJ2-7, with D possibly TRBD2 on 5 matching bases. Per the germline V gene, CDR1 is MNHNS and CDR2 is SASEGT. Trimming shortened V by 6 bases and J by 7 bases, and 22 bases separated the two germline ends. The CDR3 length is 15 residues. The CDR3 DNA follows: TGTGCCAGCAGACCCGACTACCGGGTTACAAGGGAGCAGTACTTC. This translates into CASRPDYRVTREQYF.

As DNA, the CDR3 is TGTGCCAGCAGCCCTCGCTCGGGGTTCTATGGCTACACCTTC. Translated: CASSPRSGFYGYTF. The gene calls are TRBV5-4 and TRBJ1-2; no clear D gene. CDR3 length: 14 residues. Germline V CDR1 and CDR2: SGHNT, YYREEE (reference sequence). The V and J ends lost 4 bases and 4 bases respectively, with 14 bases between them.

This clonotype was counted between two and nine times. The rearrangement joins TRBV6-1 to TRBJ2-7; D gene uncertain. The CDR3 is 12 amino acids. Per the germline V gene, CDR1 is MNHNS and CDR2 is SASEGT. Trimming shortened V by 6 bases and J by 2 bases, and 8 bases separated the two germline ends. The CDR3 sequence is CASRVPTYEQYF. The CDR3 DNA follows: TGTGCCAGCAGGGTTCCAACCTACGAGCAGTACTTC.

The rearrangement joins TRBV7-8 to TRBJ1-5; D uncertain. The V end was cut by 2 bases, the J end by 2 bases, with 13 bases between. Germline V gene lookup returns CDR1 SGHVS and CDR2 FQNEAQ. The length of the CDR3 is 16 residues. The CDR3 reads CASSLRSNPRNQPQHF. The CDR3 DNA reads TGTGCCAGCAGCTTAAGATCGAACCCCCGCAATCAGCCCCAGCATTTT.

This clonotype was observed many times. V is TRBV5-5 and J is TRBJ2-7, with unresolved D. Trimming removed 0 bases at V and 7 bases at J, with 14 bases between. The CDR3 contains 14 residues. Germline values: CDR1 SGHKS, CDR2 YYEKEE (reference sequence). The CDR3 DNA follows: TGTGCCAGCAGCTTGGAATGGGCCCTAAGAGAGCAGTACTTC. Translating gives CASSLEWALREQYF.

The chain links TRBV27 to TRBJ2-3, with 10 positions matching TRBD2. CDR1 and CDR2 (germline): MNHEY, SMNVEV (reference sequence). CDR3 length: 18 amino acids. Trimming took 8 bases from V and 4 from J; bases not matched to a gene: 18. The CDR3 loop reads CASRREAGGPLDADTQYF. DNA of the CDR3: TGTGCCAGCCGACGGGAAGCGGGAGGGCCCCTAGACGCAGATACGCAGTATTTT.

A note on this clonotype: A junction end diverges from the germline sequence, so it may reflect a read error. The genes are TRBV6-5 and TRBJ2-7; 14 positions match TRBD2. The germline V gene has CDR1 MNHEY and CDR2 SVGAGI. This CDR3 region has 18 residues. Here the CDR3 DNA reads TGTGCCAGCAGTTATAGGACTAGCGGGAGGTCCCTTGGCTACGAGCAGTGCTTC. The encoded protein is CASSYRTSGRSLGYEQCF.

This clonotype was counted between two and nine times. The gene calls are TRBV20-1 and TRBJ2-7; weak D call: TRBD1 (6 bases). CDR1 and CDR2 from the germline V gene are DFQATT and SNEGSKA (reference sequence). The CDR3 has 13 residues. DNA for the CDR3: TGCAGCATCAAAAGGGGGATTTCCTACGAGCAGTACTTC. Translating gives CSIKRGISYEQYF.

The CDR3 sequence: CASSPGLSDTQYF. The CDR3 DNA follows: TGTGCCAGCTCACCCGGACTTTCAGATACGCAGTATTTT. The J gene is TRBJ2-3, the V gene TRBV18; D possibly corresponds to TRBD2 (5 bases). Germline CDR1 and CDR2: KGHSH and LQKENI. Trimming left V 3 bases short and J 4 bases short, with 8 bases between. The CDR3 totals 13 residues.

This clonotype was detected many times. The chain combines TRBV7-2 with TRBJ2-5, with TRBD2 matching over 7 bases. This CDR3 contains 15 residues. V trimming: 0 bases; J trimming: 4 bases; junction bases outside the gene matches: 5. CDR1 SGHTA and CDR2 FQGNSA come from the germline V gene. The CDR3 DNA follows: TGTGCCAGCAGCTTAGCGGCGACTAGCAGAGAGACCCAGTACTTC. Translating gives CASSLAATSRETQYF.

The rearrangement uses TRBV14 and TRBJ1-2; 11 nucleotides align to TRBD1. Germline CDR1 is SGHDN and CDR2 is FVKESK. V was pared by 4 bases and J by 4 bases, with 5 bases of the junction left unmatched. This CDR3 region has 15 residues. CDR3 DNA sequence: TGTGCCAGCAGCCTCTGGACAGGGGGCATCTATGGCTACACCTTC. As protein: CASSLWTGGIYGYTF.

The chain joins TRBV6-8 to TRBJ2-5, with D tentatively TRBD2 (6 bases). The germline V gene has CDR1 MNHGY and CDR2 SAAAGT. V gave up 5 bases and J gave up 13 bases, with 14 bases separating them. The CDR3 is 11 residues long. The CDR3 region has the DNA TGTGCCAGCAGTCTCCGGGACTGTTTGTACTTC. Protein sequence: CASSLRDCLYF.

In this sample, this clonotype turned up many times. The chain couples TRBV2 to TRBJ2-3, with 8 bases aligning to TRBD1. Germline assignment: CDR1 SNHLY and CDR2 FYNNEI. Trimming at V came to 5 bases and at J to 9 bases, leaving 4 bases not matched to a gene. This CDR3 is 12 amino acids long. Here the CDR3 DNA reads TGTGCCAGCAGTCTTGGACAGGGAACGCAGTATTTT. This codes for CASSLGQGTQYF. The full variable domain, its missing parts supplied by reference TRBV2 and TRBJ2-3, is EPEVTQTPSHQVTQMGQEVILRCVPISNHLYFYWYRQILGQKVEFLVSFYNNEISEKSEIFDDQFSVERPDGSNFTLKIRSTKLEDSAMYFCASSLGQGTQYFGPGTRLTVL.

This clonotype was recorded a few times. The chain has TRBV18 and TRBJ1-3, with D tentatively TRBD1 (5 bases). V lost 2 bases and J lost 7, with 12 bases in between. This CDR3 is 14 amino acids long. Germline V CDR1 and CDR2: KGHSH, LQKENI. DNA of the CDR3: TGTGCCAGCTCACCATTCAGGGATGCGAACACCATATATTTT. It specifies CASSPFRDANTIYF.

V gene TRBV5-1 combines with J gene TRBJ2-7; TRBD1 matches 8 bases. V was clipped by 0 bases and J by 5 bases; unmatched bases: 7. CDR3 length: 15 residues. The germline CDR1 and CDR2 sequences are SGHRS and YFSETQ. The CDR3 DNA reads as TGCGCCAGCAGCTTGGGGACAGGGTCCGACGACGAGCAGTACTTC. Translating it yields CASSLGTGSDDEQYF.

This chain connects TRBV4-1 to TRBJ2-2, with a tentative D call TRBD2 (5 bases). This CDR3 has 16 amino acids. Trimming removed 5 bases from V and 2 bases from J, with 15 bases in between. CDR1 and CDR2 from the germline V gene are MGHRA and YSYEKL. The DNA of the CDR3 is TGCGCCAGCAGCGTTGACGGGGTTGGAAACACCGGGGAGCTGTTTTTT. Translated, it gives CASSVDGVGNTGELFF.

In this sample, this clonotype turned up many times. V and J are TRBV5-1 and TRBJ2-1; 12 bases match TRBD2. V shed 3 bases, J shed 6 bases, and the junction held 7 bases outside the gene matches. The CDR3 sequence is 16 residues long. Per germline, CDR1 SGHRS and CDR2 YFSETQ. The CDR3 is CASSSAGTSGFNEQFF. As DNA, the CDR3 is TGCGCCAGCAGCTCGGCCGGGACTAGCGGGTTCAATGAGCAGTTCTTC.

This clonotype appeared a few times. The chain uses TRBV3-1 and TRBJ2-4; D is uncertain. V dropped 1 base and J dropped 7 bases, with 5 bases sitting between them. CDR3 length equals 12 residues. Germline V lookup: CDR1 LGHDT, CDR2 YNNKEL (reference sequence). The CDR3 sequence is CASSQGRNIQYF. CDR3 sequence (DNA): TGTGCCAGCAGCCAAGGGCGGAACATTCAGTACTTC.

This clonotype was found many times. The chain has TRBV2 and TRBJ2-1, with D possibly matching TRBD1 (5 bases). The germline gives CDR1 SNHLY, CDR2 FYNNEI. The CDR3 runs to 15 residues. The V end lost 3 bases, the J end lost 5 bases, and 14 bases lay between the germline ends. CDR3 in DNA: TGTGCCAGCAGTGACCCCAGCAGGGCCAACAATGAGCAGTTCTTC. Translated: CASSDPSRANNEQFF.

This clonotype was seen ten or more times. This chain uses TRBV7-2 with TRBJ1-2; D is uncertain. V lost 5 bases and J lost 4, with 14 bases in between. Germline CDR1 and CDR2: SGHTA and FQGNSA. The CDR3 is made up of 14 amino acids. CDR3 bases: TGTGCCAGCAGCCAAACTGGTTCGGGCTATGGCTACACCTTC. This sequence encodes CASSQTGSGYGYTF.

CDR3 nucleotide sequence: TGTGCCAGCAGTTTAAAGGGGGCGGGGGGCTACACCTTC. Its translation: CASSLKGAGGYTF. The chain uses TRBV12-3 or TRBV12-4 and TRBJ1-2, with 7 bases aligning to TRBD1. CDR3 length: 13 residues. Trimming removed 2 bases from V and 8 bases from J; junction bases left unmatched: 5.

The chain couples TRBV6-1 to TRBJ1-4; weak D call: TRBD1 (6 bases). V was cut by 8 bases and J by 10 bases, with 20 bases left in between. The CDR3 consists of 14 residues. The germline V gene has CDR1 MNHNS and CDR2 SASEGT. The CDR3, as DNA: TGTGCCAGCGGGCGGGGGGCACCTAGCCCAAAACTGTTTTTT. It specifies CASGRGAPSPKLFF.

This clonotype has at least ten counts. This chain joins TRBV7-2 and TRBJ2-3; perhaps TRBD2 as D (5 bases). V lost 4 bases, J lost 4 bases, and 12 bases lay in between. This CDR3 is 14 amino acids long. Germline loops: CDR1 SGHTA, CDR2 FQGNSA. Here the CDR3 reads CASSSELAADTQYF. The CDR3 DNA reads as TGTGCCAGCAGCTCAGAGCTAGCAGCAGATACGCAGTATTTT. The full variable domain, rest sourced from reference TRBV7-2 and TRBJ2-3, is GAGVSQSPSNKVTEKGKDVELRCDPISGHTALYWYRQSLGQGLEFLIYFQGNSAPDKSGLPSDRFSAERTGGSVSTLTIQRTQQEDSAVYLCASSSELAADTQYFGPGTRLTVL.